The present T cell receptor beta chain was sequenced within a study of PD-L1 blockade in urothelial cancer (dated by TCRdb to 2016 to 2017). In terms of the full investigation: Every patient began therapy in about 2014 and was given atezolizumab 1,200 mg intravenously every 3 weeks. About 85% of the roughly 29 patients were males with bladder-origin urothelial cancer, and about 65% of the roughly 30 reported a prior smoking history. An ECOG performance status of 0 or 1 was recorded for the patients, and 0 to 3 prior chemotherapy regimens had been received by the patients. A median of approximately 1,500 T cells and over 1,000 unique TCRs was obtained from tumor samples, and a median clonality of around 0.096 and a median T cell proportion of roughly 0.097 were observed. Somatic, immune and clinical correlates of response to PD-L1 blockade with atezolizumab in urothelial cancer were the focus of an exploratory multi-omic analysis. Pretreatment tumor samples, along with matched peripheral blood collected serially before and after atezolizumab treatment, underwent TCR sequencing. Durable clinical benefit was defined as progression-free survival longer than 6 months, and TCR features were also tested against progression-free and overall survival. Whole exome sequencing and RNA sequencing of pretreatment tumors were performed alongside TCR sequencing in the same patients. Durable clinical benefit was achieved by nine patients and was not achieved by 20 patients. Pretreatment blood TCR-seq was available for about 27 patients, at least one posttreatment blood collection was obtained for some 25 patients, and tumor TCR-seq was available for some 25 patients. Five patients were excluded from tumor TCR analyses because tumors from two patients failed quality control and tumor was unavailable for three patients. Results the study describes overall, beyond this receptor: Patients with durable benefit showed greater expansion of tumor-associated TCR clones in peripheral blood 3 weeks after starting treatment (n ≈ 20, p = 0.022). The proportion of tumor-infiltrating T lymphocytes was higher in patients with durable benefit (n ≈ 25, Mann-Whitney p = 0.047). Because the sample size was small (n ≈ 27) and many exploratory analyses were performed, the results are intended to be hypothesis-generating. Tumor samples were FFPE, not collected immediately before treatment, and only one sample per patient was used, possibly missing heterogeneity.

Synthetic TCR analog templates were spiked into each PCR to estimate absolute template abundance from read counts. In FFPE tumors, housekeeping genes were amplified and quantified as a way to estimate usable DNA and compute T cell fraction. TCRbeta CDR3 regions were amplified from genomic DNA with bias-controlled V and J gene primers using the immunoSEQ assay. Rearranged TCRbeta segments were sequenced at approximately 20X coverage. Per the original workflow: Clustering was used to correct sequencing errors, and CDR3s were annotated against IMGT so that V, D and J genes could be assigned. Only productive TCRbeta rearrangements were used in downstream analyses, excluding out-of-frame or stop-codon sequences. Clonality was calculated as one minus the Shannon entropy normalized by the log of the number of unique productive sequences. Fisher's exact test with Benjamini-Hochberg correction, using a cutoff of adjusted p below 0.01, was how clones that differed between time points or between blood and tumor were identified. TCRdb's version of the immuneACCESS table is confined to in-frame rearrangements and falls short of the full clone set. An unresolved V gene accounts for under half of the shortfall where checked; the remainder is of unknown origin. The V and J calls and clone size were taken over from that table, and D and trimming were inferred from the DNA. The sample table records 350 to 450 clones; about 29% of these occur just once. The ten largest clones capture 9% to 15% of the sample.

The meaning of the sample's time point label: pretreatment tumor sample. A total of roughly 30 patients with locally advanced or metastatic urothelial carcinoma, treated at Memorial Sloan Kettering on a trial protocol, made up the cohort. All tumor tissue used for sequencing was obtained before atezolizumab dosing. The Qiagen DNeasy Blood extraction kit was used to purify genomic DNA from total PBMCs and from tumor samples. From cysteine to phenylalanine, the CDR3 is 13 amino acids long. The CDR3 DNA has 39 bases and is translated from base 1. V lost 0 bases and J lost 14 bases; the stretch between them is 14 bases long. As encoded in the germline V gene, CDR1 is SGHDN while CDR2 is FVKESK. With respect to this clone: Its antigen specificity is not known. Per-base quality was not reported, and no clone a single base away is much larger than it.

The input for sequencing was tumor tissue, taken before atezolizumab (anti-PD-L1) treatment. This sequence was found in a man in his forties or fifties with urothelial cancer. This receptor chain uses TRBV14 and TRBJ2-1; the D segment cannot be called with confidence. The nucleotides read TGTGCCAGCAGCCAAGATCAAGGAGCTCGTAAGTTCTTC. Its protein product is CASSQDQGARKFF.